These 15 T cell receptor beta chains originate from one sample sequenced in a study of type 1 regulatory T cells. TCRdb reanalysed the reads using MiXCR and keeps one entry per CDR3 protein. The table shows tens of thousands of distinct CDR3 sequences, with 72% occurring only once. Their specific antigens are unknown. The sequencing input was cultured T cells, either the whole culture or a sorted T cell fraction (not recorded which). Indicated subset: Tr1-enriched cell product generated in vitro against host alloantigens. The receptors originated from a human donor in good health.

The CDR3 nucleotides read TGCAGCGTACAGGGGTCAGGATCCTCTGGGGCCAACGTCCTGACTTTC. Translated: CSVQGSGSSGANVLTF. The rearrangement links TRBV29-1 to TRBJ2-6; 7 positions match TRBD1. The CDR3 covers 16 residues. Trimming took 6 bases from V and 0 from J; bases not matched to a gene: 8. The germline gives CDR1 SQVTM, CDR2 ANQGSEA.

This clonotype has more than one count but fewer than ten. The V call is TRBV4-3, the J call TRBJ1-1; 9 bases agree with TRBD1. The CDR3 totals 18 residues. The V gene's germline CDR1 is LGHNA and CDR2 YSLEER. The junction had 17 bases not matched to a gene; V was cut back by 4 bases and J by 5 bases. CDR3 sequence reads: CASSLQPGTGMFGTEAFF. In DNA, the CDR3 is TGCGCCAGCAGCCTACAACCCGGGACAGGGATGTTTGGGACTGAAGCTTTCTTT.

The chain couples TRBV5-6 to TRBJ1-3, with no clear D. The V gene's germline CDR1 is SGHDT and CDR2 YYEEEE. V lost 2 bases, J lost 0 bases, and 9 bases lay in between. There are 15 residues in the CDR3. CDR3 nucleotide sequence: TGTGCCAGCAGCTTACCGGAAGTCTCTGGAAACACCATATATTTT. Translating gives CASSLPEVSGNTIYF.

This clonotype has just one count. The chain is built from TRBV20-1 and TRBJ2-1, with 11 bases lining up with TRBD1. CDR1 and CDR2 (germline): DFQATT, SNEGSKA (reference sequence). There are 16 residues in the CDR3. Germline trimming cut 1 base from V and 7 bases from J; bases unmatched to any gene: 9. DNA of the CDR3: TGCAGTGCTAGAGTTCGGGACAGGGGGTGGAGTAATGAGCAGTTCTTC. The encoded protein is CSARVRDRGWSNEQFF.

On this clonotype itself: This clone may be a read error of a much larger clone one base away. This chain links TRBV5-5 with TRBJ2-5; D gene uncertain. Germline CDR1 SGHKS, CDR2 YYEKEE (reference sequence). CDR3 length: 15 amino acids. Trimming took off 1 base at V and 0 bases at J, with 10 bases between the two ends. The CDR3 loop is CASSLSQTYQETQYF. The DNA of the CDR3 is TGTGCCAGCAGCTTGTCCCAGACGTACCAAGAGACCCAGTACTTC.

This chain uses TRBV7-2 with TRBJ2-7; 7 bases map to TRBD2. This CDR3 is 14 amino acids long. V was pared by 2 bases and J by 3 bases, with 4 bases of the junction left unmatched. The germline gives CDR1 SGHTA, CDR2 FQGNSA. This chain's CDR3 is CASSLSSGGYEQYF. The CDR3 DNA sequence: TGTGCCAGCAGCTTATCGTCGGGGGGCTACGAGCAGTACTTC.

This clonotype came up a few times. The V and J genes are TRBV5-1 and TRBJ2-2; 10 nucleotides align to TRBD2. The CDR3 loop spans 16 amino acids. Germline CDR1 reads SGHRS; CDR2 reads YFSETQ. V dropped 6 bases and J dropped 4; count of bases not matched to a gene: 9. This CDR3 is CASKPSGGRGTGELFF. The CDR3, as DNA: TGCGCCAGCAAACCTAGCGGGGGACGGGGCACCGGGGAGCTGTTTTTT.

This clonotype has a handful of counts. The rearrangement uses TRBV12-3 or TRBV12-4 and TRBJ1-1, with 10 nucleotides matching TRBD1. The J segment lost 8 bases and the V segment lost 5 bases, leaving 11 bases of the junction unmatched. The CDR3 runs 15 residues. The chain's CDR3 is CASSPAWTGGPEAFF. In nucleotides, the CDR3 is TGTGCCAGCAGTCCGGCCTGGACAGGGGGACCCGAAGCTTTCTTT.

The chain employs TRBV24-1 and TRBJ2-7, with D possibly TRBD2 on 5 matching bases. The CDR3 contains 17 residues. V shed 1 base and J shed 0 bases, with 15 bases lying between them. Germline CDR1 reads KGHDR; CDR2 reads SFDVKD. The CDR3 here is CATSDFCGRRSSYEQYF. The DNA of the CDR3 is TGTGCCACCAGTGATTTCTGCGGCAGGAGGAGCTCCTACGAGCAGTACTTC.

The rearrangement uses TRBV2 and TRBJ1-1, with unresolved D. The CDR3 is 12 residues long. In germline, CDR1 is SNHLY, CDR2 FYNNEI. V was shortened by 3 bases and J by 5 bases, with 7 bases between the two germline ends. CDR3 protein: CASSDSGTEAFF. The CDR3 DNA sequence: TGTGCCAGCAGTGACAGCGGGACTGAAGCTTTCTTT.

The V call is TRBV12-3 or TRBV12-4, the J call TRBJ1-2; 7 positions match TRBD1. The length of the CDR3 is 13 residues. The trim removed 6 bases at V and 8 bases at J, leaving 9 bases unmatched. DNA of the CDR3: TGTGCCAGCAGATTCACAGGGGCTAGGGGCTACACCTTC. Its protein product is CASRFTGARGYTF.

The chain couples TRBV20-1 to TRBJ2-5; no clear D gene. V shed 6 bases and J shed 10 bases, with 21 bases lying between them. Germline CDR1 is DFQATT and CDR2 is SNEGSKA (reference sequence). This CDR3 spans 13 amino acids. The CDR3 loop is CSADPDAQLGQYF. The DNA for the CDR3 is TGCAGTGCCGACCCGGACGCCCAGCTAGGCCAGTACTTC.

The V call is TRBV20-1, the J call TRBJ1-5; D may be TRBD1 (6 bases). Trimming stripped 2 bases from V and 5 bases from J, with 13 bases between. This CDR3 is built from 14 residues. CDR1 DFQATT and CDR2 SNEGSKA come from the germline V gene (reference sequence). The CDR3 protein is CSARKPGGYQPQHF. The CDR3 DNA reads as TGCAGTGCTAGAAAACCCGGGGGCTATCAGCCCCAGCATTTT.

The rearrangement links TRBV12-3 or TRBV12-4 to TRBJ2-5; D is perhaps TRBD1 or TRBD2 (5 bases each). There are 12 residues in the CDR3. V dropped 6 bases and J dropped 5 bases, with 10 bases sitting between them. Here the CDR3 DNA reads TGTGCCAGCAGCCCGGGGCGGGAGACCCAGTACTTC. Protein sequence: CASSPGRETQYF.

The chain employs TRBV10-3 and TRBJ1-6, with TRBD1 as a possible D gene (6 bases). From germline, CDR1 is ENHRY and CDR2 SYGVKD. V was trimmed by 7 bases and J by 6 bases, leaving 10 bases between them. The CDR3 runs to 13 residues. Written as DNA, the CDR3 is TGTGCCATCAAGGCCAGGGGTAATTCACCCCTCCACTTT. Protein product: CAIKARGNSPLHF.